This T cell receptor (beta chain) is drawn from a study of spatial heterogeneity in lung cancer. Whole-study context: Alpha-chain sequences were detected in numbers that were consistently lower than beta-chain sequences.

This clonotype was recorded many times. The library was prepared for alpha chains; this beta chain is a stray read, so its frequency means little. Trimming took off 5 bases at V and 1 base at J, with 12 bases between the two ends. Germline V gives CDR1 MNHEY, CDR2 SVGAGI. The CDR3 consists of 14 residues. Time point indicated: sample taken at primary tumor resection. Tumor, nontumor lung or frozen PBMC supplied whole RNA, sequenced without sorting. Donors were around 70 untreated early-stage non-small cell lung cancer patients. On each TCR cDNA molecule, a unique molecular identifier was present. One entry per CDR3 protein, called by TCRdb with MiXCR from the 5' RACE reads. The sample shows more than 9,000 distinct CDR3 sequences, about 6% of them seen only once.

This clonotype originated in a male donor with early-stage non-small cell lung cancer. The specimen comprised normal lung tissue next to the tumor, sampled at surgery. This chain joins TRBV6-5 and TRBJ2-7; D gene uncertain. Written as DNA, the CDR3 is TGTGCCAGCAGTCTCAGCGCCACTTCCTACGAGCAGTACTTC. Translation: CASSLSATSYEQYF.